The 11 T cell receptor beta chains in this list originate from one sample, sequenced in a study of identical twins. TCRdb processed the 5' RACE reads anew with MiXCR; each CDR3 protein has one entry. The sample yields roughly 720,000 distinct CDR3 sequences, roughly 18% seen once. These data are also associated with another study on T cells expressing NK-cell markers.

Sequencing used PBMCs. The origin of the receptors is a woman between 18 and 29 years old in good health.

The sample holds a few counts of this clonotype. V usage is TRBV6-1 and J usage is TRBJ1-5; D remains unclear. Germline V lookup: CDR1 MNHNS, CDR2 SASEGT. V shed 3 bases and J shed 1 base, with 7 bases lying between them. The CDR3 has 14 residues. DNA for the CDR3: TGTGCCAGCAGTGAGAATGGGAGCAATCAGCCCCAGCATTTT. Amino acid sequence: CASSENGSNQPQHF.

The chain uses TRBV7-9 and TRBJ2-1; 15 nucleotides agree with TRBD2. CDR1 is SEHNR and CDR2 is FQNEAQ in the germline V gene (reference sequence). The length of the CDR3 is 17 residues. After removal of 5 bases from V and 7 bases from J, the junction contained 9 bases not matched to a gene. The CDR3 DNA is TGTGCCAGCAGCCCACTCGGGACTAGCGGGAGGATTAATGAGCAGTTCTTC. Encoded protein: CASSPLGTSGRINEQFF.

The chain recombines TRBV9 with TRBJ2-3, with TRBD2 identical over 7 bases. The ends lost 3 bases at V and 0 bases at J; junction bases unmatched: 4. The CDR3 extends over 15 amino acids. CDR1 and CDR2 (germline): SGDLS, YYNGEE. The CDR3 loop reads CASSALSGSTDTQYF. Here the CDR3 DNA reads TGTGCCAGCAGCGCTCTTAGCGGGAGCACAGATACGCAGTATTTT.

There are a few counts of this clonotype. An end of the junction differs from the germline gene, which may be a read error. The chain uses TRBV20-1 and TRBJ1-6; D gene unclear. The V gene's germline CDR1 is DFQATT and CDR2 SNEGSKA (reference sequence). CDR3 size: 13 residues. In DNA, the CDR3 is TGCAGTGCCAGAGGGCCGATTAATTCACCCCTCCACTTT. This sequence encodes CSARGPINSPLHF.

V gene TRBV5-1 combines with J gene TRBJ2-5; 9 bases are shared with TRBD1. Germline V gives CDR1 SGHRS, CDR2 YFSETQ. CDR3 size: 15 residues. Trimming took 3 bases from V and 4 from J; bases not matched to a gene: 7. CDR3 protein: CASSSLQGAGETQYF. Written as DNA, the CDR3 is TGCGCCAGCAGCTCTTTACAGGGGGCGGGAGAGACCCAGTACTTC. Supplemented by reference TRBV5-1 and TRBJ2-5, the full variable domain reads KAGVTQTPRYLIKTRGQQVTLSCSPISGHRSVSWYQQTPGQGLQFLFEYFSETQRNKGNFPGRFSGRQFSNSRSEMNVSTLELGDSALYLCASSSLQGAGETQYFGPGTRLLVL.

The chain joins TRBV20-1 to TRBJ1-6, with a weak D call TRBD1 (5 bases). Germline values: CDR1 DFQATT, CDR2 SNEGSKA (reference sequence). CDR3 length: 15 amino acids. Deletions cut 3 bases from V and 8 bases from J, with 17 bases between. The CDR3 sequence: CSASPQAGPDSPLHF. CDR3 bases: TGCAGTGCTAGTCCTCAGGCAGGGCCGGATTCACCCCTCCACTTT.

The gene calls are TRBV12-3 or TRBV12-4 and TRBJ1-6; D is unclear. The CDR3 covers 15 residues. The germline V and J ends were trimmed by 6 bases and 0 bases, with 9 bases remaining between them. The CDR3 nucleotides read TGTGCCAGCAGATTGGATAGCTCCTATAATTCACCCCTCCACTTT. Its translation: CASRLDSSYNSPLHF.

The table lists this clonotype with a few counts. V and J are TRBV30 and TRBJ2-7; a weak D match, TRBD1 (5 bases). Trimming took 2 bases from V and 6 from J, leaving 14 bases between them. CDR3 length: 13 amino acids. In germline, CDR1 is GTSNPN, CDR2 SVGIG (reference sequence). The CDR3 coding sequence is TGTGCCTGGAGTAGGGGATCCTTAGGCGAGCAGTACTTC. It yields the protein CAWSRGSLGEQYF.

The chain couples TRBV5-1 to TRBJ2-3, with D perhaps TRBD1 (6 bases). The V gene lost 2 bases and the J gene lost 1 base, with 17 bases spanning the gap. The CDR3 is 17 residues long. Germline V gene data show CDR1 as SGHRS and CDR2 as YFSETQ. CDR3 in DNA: TGCGCCAGCAGCTTTTCACCCGTGGGGGCTGGCACAGATACGCAGTATTTT. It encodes CASSFSPVGAGTDTQYF. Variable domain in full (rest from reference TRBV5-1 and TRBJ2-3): KAGVTQTPRYLIKTRGQQVTLSCSPISGHRSVSWYQQTPGQGLQFLFEYFSETQRNKGNFPGRFSGRQFSNSRSEMNVSTLELGDSALYLCASSFSPVGAGTDTQYFGPGTRLTVL.

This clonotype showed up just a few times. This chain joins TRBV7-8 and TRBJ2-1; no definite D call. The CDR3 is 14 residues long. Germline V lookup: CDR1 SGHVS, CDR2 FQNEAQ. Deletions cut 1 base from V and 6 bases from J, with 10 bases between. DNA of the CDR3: TGTGCCAGCAGCTTAGAGTCCTACAGCAATGAGCAGTTCTTC. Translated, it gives CASSLESYSNEQFF.

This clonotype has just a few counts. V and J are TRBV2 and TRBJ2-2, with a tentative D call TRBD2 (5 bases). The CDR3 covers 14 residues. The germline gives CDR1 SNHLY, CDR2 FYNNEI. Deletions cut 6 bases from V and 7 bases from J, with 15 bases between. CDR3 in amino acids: CASRAGSADGELFF. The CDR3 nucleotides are TGTGCCAGCAGGGCGGGCTCAGCGGACGGGGAGCTGTTTTTT.